This TCR beta chain was captured by sequencing in a study of blood T cell repertoires in COVID-19. Profiling relied on immunoSEQ multiplex PCR, and the TCRdb table lists in-frame clones only, not all of them. The sample has about 43,000 clones; roughly 87% are singletons. In germline, CDR1 is SGHRS, CDR2 YFSETQ. The CDR3 is 14 amino acids. The V and J ends lost 3 bases and 2 bases respectively, with 9 bases between them. V gene TRBV5-1 combines with J gene TRBJ1-5; a possible D gene is TRBD1 (6 bases). This clonotype was obtained from a man aged 55 to 70 with active COVID-19. The sample consisted of peripheral blood. The CDR3 reads CASSSDSGNQPQHF. CDR3 coding DNA: TGCGCCAGCAGCTCGGACAGTGGCAATCAGCCCCAGCATTTT.